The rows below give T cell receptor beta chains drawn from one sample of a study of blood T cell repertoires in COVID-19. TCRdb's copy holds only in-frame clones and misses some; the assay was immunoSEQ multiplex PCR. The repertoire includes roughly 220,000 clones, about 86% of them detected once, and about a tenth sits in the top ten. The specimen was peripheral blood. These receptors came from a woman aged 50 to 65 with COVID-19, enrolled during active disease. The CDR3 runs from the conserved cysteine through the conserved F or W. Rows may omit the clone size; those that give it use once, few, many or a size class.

CDR3: CASSPDRATNEKLFF; size: -; J: TRBJ1-4; V: TRBV18
CDR3: CASSLFIGGADGYTF; size: -; J: TRBJ1-2; V: TRBV27
CDR3: CASSPQSSGGNEQFF; size: -; J: TRBJ2-1; V: TRBV9
CDR3: CASSGHGTGNTGELFF; size: -; J: TRBJ2-2; V: TRBV6-1
CDR3: CASSVATRGGVDSPLHF; size: -; J: TRBJ1-6; V: TRBV9
CDR3: CASSAFVNRGVSGANVLTF; size: -; J: TRBJ2-6; V: TRBV28
CDR3: CAISEQRGDPRPDTQYF; size: -; J: TRBJ2-3; V: TRBV10-3
CDR3: CAWSPGARNTIYF; size: -; J: TRBJ1-3; V: TRBV30
CDR3: CASRLAGGLPDTQYF; size: -; J: TRBJ2-3; V: TRBV6-4
CDR3: CSVGGTSGGPDTQYF; size: -; J: TRBJ2-3; V: TRBV29-1
CDR3: CASSLGQGGYNEQFF; size: once; J: TRBJ2-1; V: TRBV27
CDR3: CSVDPGFHTDTQYF; size: once; J: TRBJ2-3; V: TRBV29-1
CDR3: CASSGVIATEAFF; size: -; J: TRBJ1-1; V: TRBV5-6
CDR3: CASSQAVTGGEQYF; size: -; J: TRBJ2-7; V: TRBV3-1/TRBV3-2
CDR3: CATSRGRGGSTEQFF; size: -; J: TRBJ2-1; V: TRBV15
CDR3: CASSLMTREQYF; size: -; J: TRBJ2-7; V: TRBV2
CDR3: CASSSISGANVLTF; size: -; J: TRBJ2-6; V: TRBV27
CDR3: CAWSQGRTAEAFF; size: -; J: TRBJ1-1; V: TRBV30
CDR3: CASSQDHAVEDYGYTF; size: -; J: TRBJ1-2; V: TRBV3-1/TRBV3-2
CDR3: CASSLMGQMGADTQYF; size: -; J: TRBJ2-3; V: TRBV19
CDR3: CASSAASGNTGELFF; size: -; J: TRBJ2-2; V: TRBV6-4
CDR3: CASSLEEGAAFF; size: -; J: TRBJ1-1; V: TRBV7-9
CDR3: CASSLDRGLGAFF; size: -; J: TRBJ1-1; V: TRBV14
CDR3: CAISEAPGLANYGYTF; size: once; J: TRBJ1-2; V: TRBV10-3
CDR3: CASSPSGGFYNEQFF; size: -; J: TRBJ2-1; V: TRBV11-3
CDR3: CASRGARNEQFF; size: -; J: TRBJ2-1; V: TRBV6-6
CDR3: CASSPPGGGMTDTQYF; size: -; J: TRBJ2-3; V: TRBV2
CDR3: CASSPPGSGRQPQHF; size: -; J: TRBJ1-5; V: TRBV7-8
CDR3: CASIPSGGAPGELFF; size: -; J: TRBJ2-2; V: TRBV19
CDR3: CASSGSRELYGYTF; size: -; J: TRBJ1-2; V: TRBV2
CDR3: CAFSGGNTGELFF; size: -; J: TRBJ2-2; V: TRBV12-3/TRBV12-4
CDR3: CASSLGTKSTDTQYF; size: -; J: TRBJ2-3; V: TRBV7-6
CDR3: CASSFGGTAYEQYF; size: -; J: TRBJ2-7; V: TRBV7-2
CDR3: CASSLFLAGASTDTQYF; size: -; J: TRBJ2-3; V: TRBV5-1
CDR3: CASSDNRANQPQHF; size: -; J: TRBJ1-5; V: TRBV6-6
CDR3: CASSDPLEAYEQYF; size: few; J: TRBJ2-7; V: TRBV28
CDR3: CASSPLGQLRAEAFF; size: -; J: TRBJ1-1; V: TRBV19
CDR3: CASSQAASGRNEQFF; size: -; J: TRBJ2-1; V: TRBV3-1/TRBV3-2
CDR3: CASSPAGTALTDTQYF; size: -; J: TRBJ2-3; V: TRBV27
CDR3: CASTLASGVSAEQYF; size: few; J: TRBJ2-7; V: TRBV7-9
CDR3: CASSLNRAKTQYF; size: -; J: TRBJ2-5; V: TRBV27
CDR3: CAWSRSGQGPGNTIYF; size: -; J: TRBJ1-3; V: TRBV30
CDR3: CSVDGAPETQYF; size: -; J: TRBJ2-5; V: TRBV29-1
CDR3: CATREDSYSSYEQYF; size: -; J: TRBJ2-7; V: TRBV24-1
CDR3: CASSRLAGEIKQFF; size: -; J: TRBJ2-1; V: TRBV6-4
CDR3: CSVEGGLAGTDTQYF; size: -; J: TRBJ2-3; V: TRBV29-1
CDR3: CASTPDRVQPQHF; size: -; J: TRBJ1-5; V: TRBV12-3/TRBV12-4
CDR3: CASSPLQGPGGYTF; size: -; J: TRBJ1-2; V: TRBV5-1
CDR3: CSPAMADTQYF; size: -; J: TRBJ2-3; V: TRBV29-1
CDR3: CASSFTGPTGKTQYF; size: -; J: TRBJ2-5; V: TRBV7-8